Listed below are T cell receptor beta chains from one sample, sequenced in a study of blood T cell repertoires in COVID-19. Sequencing used immunoSEQ multiplex PCR; TCRdb keeps in-frame clones, though not all of them. The data show 200,000 to 250,000 clones, roughly nine tenths seen once. Source material: peripheral blood. These receptor sequences come from a woman aged 18-29 years who had recovered from COVID-19. Each CDR3 is given with its conserved first and last residue. The D gene is left open where the match is weak. Expanded clones are given a class, and other clones once, few, many or no size at all.

clone size	J gene	V gene	D gene	CDR3 protein	CDR3 DNA
-	TRBJ2-2	TRBV9	-	CASSVVPRTGELFF	TGTGCCAGCAGCGTAGTCCCTAGAACCGGGGAGCTGTTTTTT
-	TRBJ1-1	TRBV6-5	TRBD1	CASSLNRGETEAFF	TGTGCCAGCAGTCTAAACAGGGGGGAAACTGAAGCTTTCTTT
-	TRBJ2-2	TRBV5-4	TRBD2	CASSPPTSGITGELFF	TGTGCCAGCAGCCCCCCGACTAGCGGGATCACCGGGGAGCTGTTTTTT
-	TRBJ1-2	TRBV3-1/TRBV3-2	-	CASSQDFLAGDYGYTF	TGTGCCAGCAGCCAAGATTTCCTCGCAGGGGATTATGGCTACACCTTC
-	TRBJ1-5	TRBV4-1	-	CASSQDGRTGIQPQHF	TGCGCCAGCAGCCAAGACGGCAGGACGGGAATTCAGCCCCAGCATTTT
-	TRBJ1-3	TRBV30	-	CASRVSGNTIYF	TGTGCCTCCAGGGTTTCTGGAAACACCATATATTTT
-	TRBJ2-2	TRBV2	TRBD2	CASSPLAGDTGELFF	TGTGCCAGCAGTCCGCTAGCGGGAGACACCGGGGAGCTGTTTTTT
-	TRBJ2-2	TRBV27	-	CASSLAHTGELFF	TGTGCCAGCAGTTTGGCTCACACCGGGGAGCTGTTTTTT
-	TRBJ2-5	TRBV25-1	TRBD2	CASSSGLAGGPGETQYF	TGTGCCAGCAGTTCCGGACTAGCGGGAGGGCCGGGGGAGACCCAGTACTTC
-	TRBJ1-1	TRBV13	-	CASSRGNTEAFF	TGTGCCAGCAGCCGGGGGAACACTGAAGCTTTCTTT
-	TRBJ2-7	TRBV12-5	-	CASGQTVGLHEQYF	TGTGCTAGTGGTCAGACAGTAGGGCTTCACGAGCAGTACTTC
-	TRBJ2-7	TRBV20-1	-	CRAGAGYEQYF	TGCAGGGCGGGGGCAGGGTACGAGCAGTACTTC
-	TRBJ2-1	TRBV7-2	-	CASSVGQGGMPNEQFF	TGTGCCAGCAGCGTAGGCCAGGGCGGGATGCCCAATGAGCAGTTCTTC
-	TRBJ2-1	TRBV5-6	TRBD2	CASSFVAGGLPQVGEQFF	TGTGCCAGCAGCTTCGTGGCGGGAGGGCTACCACAAGTCGGTGAGCAGTTCTTC
-	TRBJ1-2	TRBV14	-	CASEGLYGYTF	TGTGCCAGTGAGGGACTCTATGGCTACACCTTC
-	TRBJ1-1	TRBV6-2/TRBV6-3	-	CASSYLTEAFF	TGTGCCAGCAGTTACCTCACTGAAGCTTTCTTT
-	TRBJ2-3	TRBV7-6	TRBD2	CASSVTSGREADTQYF	TGTGCCAGCAGCGTGACTAGCGGGAGGGAGGCAGATACGCAGTATTTT
-	TRBJ1-1	TRBV12-3/TRBV12-4	-	CASSSETGEAFF	TGTGCCAGCAGTTCCGAGACAGGCGAAGCTTTCTTT
-	TRBJ2-7	TRBV27	-	CASSRLGINREQYF	TGTGCCAGCAGTCGACTCGGGATCAACCGCGAGCAGTACTTC
few	TRBJ2-7	TRBV5-1	TRBD2	CASSLAVTSGSYEQYF	TGCGCCAGCAGCTTGGCCGTGACTAGCGGTTCCTACGAGCAGTACTTC
-	TRBJ1-1	TRBV12-5	-	CASGSNSGTEAFF	TGTGCTAGTGGTTCGAACTCAGGGACTGAAGCTTTCTTT
-	TRBJ1-5	TRBV4-2	TRBD1	CASSQSQGERPQHF	TGTGCCAGCAGCCAATCACAGGGGGAGAGGCCCCAGCATTTT
few	TRBJ2-7	TRBV11-1	TRBD1	CASSLTGGTSYEQYF	TGTGCCAGCAGCTTAACAGGGGGGACTTCCTACGAGCAGTACTTC
once	TRBJ1-1	TRBV9	-	CASSVGSLITEAFF	TGTGCCAGCAGCGTAGGGAGCTTGATCACTGAAGCTTTCTTT
-	TRBJ1-4	TRBV9	-	CASSVGATSTNEKLFF	TGTGCCAGCAGCGTAGGTGCAACATCAACTAATGAAAAACTGTTTTTT
-	TRBJ2-1	TRBV18	TRBD2	CASSETLEREFSYNEQFF	TGTGCCAGCTCCGAAACCCTAGAGCGGGAGTTCTCCTACAATGAGCAGTTCTTC
-	TRBJ2-7	TRBV24-1	-	CATSDPGEREQYF	TGTGCCACCAGTGACCCCGGGGAGCGCGAGCAGTACTTC
-	TRBJ2-2	TRBV5-4	-	CASSLKGGQGGELFF	TGTGCCAGCAGCTTAAAGGGGGGGCAGGGCGGGGAGCTGTTTTTT
once	TRBJ2-5	TRBV3-1/TRBV3-2	TRBD2	CASSQDIAGGLETQYF	TGTGCCAGCAGCCAGGATATAGCGGGAGGGTTGGAGACCCAGTACTTC
-	TRBJ1-2	TRBV3-1/TRBV3-2	-	CASSLDTAIGGYTF	TGTGCCAGCAGCCTAGATACAGCAATAGGTGGCTACACCTTC
-	TRBJ2-2	TRBV25-1	TRBD1	CASTHPGQGRTGELFF	TGTGCCAGCACACATCCGGGACAGGGGAGGACCGGGGAGCTGTTTTTT
-	TRBJ2-1	TRBV27	-	CASSLRSYNEQFF	TGTGCCAGCAGTTTACGGTCCTACAATGAGCAGTTCTTC
-	TRBJ1-2	TRBV27	TRBD1	CASSPVTGGAYGYTF	TGTGCCAGCAGTCCCGTGACAGGGGGCGCCTATGGCTACACCTTC
-	TRBJ2-1	TRBV4-1	-	CASSQDAGNPYNEQFF	TGCGCCAGCAGCCAAGATGCGGGCAACCCCTACAATGAGCAGTTCTTC
few	TRBJ2-1	TRBV4-2	TRBD2	CASSQDMGGDEQFF	TGTGCCAGCAGCCAAGATATGGGGGGGGATGAGCAGTTCTTC
-	TRBJ2-3	TRBV18	TRBD2	CASSSGLAGLDTQYF	TGTGCCAGCTCATCAGGACTAGCGGGACTAGATACGCAGTATTTT
-	TRBJ2-1	TRBV19	TRBD2	CASSAELAGLSSYNEQFF	TGTGCCAGTAGTGCTGAATTAGCGGGTCTAAGCTCCTACAATGAGCAGTTCTTC
once	TRBJ2-7	TRBV4-2	TRBD2	CASSQETPLAGVYEQYF	TGTGCCAGCAGCCAAGAGACCCCCCTAGCGGGAGTCTACGAGCAGTACTTC
-	TRBJ2-1	TRBV6-6	TRBD2	CAALAGSDEQFF	TGTGCTGCACTAGCGGGAAGCGATGAGCAGTTCTTC
-	TRBJ1-2	TRBV5-6	-	CASSSRAGVGGYTF	TGTGCCAGCAGCTCGAGGGCCGGCGTGGGAGGCTACACCTTC
-	TRBJ2-3	TRBV9	-	CASSGLSVTSTDTQYF	TGTGCCAGCAGCGGGCTTAGCGTAACTAGCACAGATACGCAGTATTTT
-	TRBJ2-1	TRBV5-5	-	CASSLAVARDSYNEQFF	TGTGCCAGCAGCTTGGCGGTAGCCCGAGACTCCTACAATGAGCAGTTCTTC
-	TRBJ1-5	TRBV7-2	-	CASSLFTQDQPQHF	TGTGCCAGCAGCTTATTTACACAAGATCAGCCCCAGCATTTT
-	TRBJ2-7	TRBV27	TRBD2	CASSGLAGGIEQYF	TGTGCCAGCAGTGGACTAGCGGGAGGTATCGAGCAGTACTTC
-	TRBJ1-2	TRBV4-3	-	CASSQEGRAGYGYTF	TGCGCCAGCAGCCAAGAGGGTAGGGCGGGCTATGGCTACACCTTC
-	TRBJ2-3	TRBV19	-	CASSISHTDTQYF	TGTGCCAGTAGTATTTCACACACAGATACGCAGTATTTT
few	TRBJ2-2	TRBV5-4	TRBD1	CASSLVFSGQGKTGELFF	TGTGCCAGCAGCTTGGTCTTTTCTGGACAGGGGAAAACCGGGGAGCTGTTTTTT
-	TRBJ1-1	TRBV2	-	CASSATGEHTEAFF	TGTGCCAGCAGTGCTACCGGGGAACATACTGAAGCTTTCTTT